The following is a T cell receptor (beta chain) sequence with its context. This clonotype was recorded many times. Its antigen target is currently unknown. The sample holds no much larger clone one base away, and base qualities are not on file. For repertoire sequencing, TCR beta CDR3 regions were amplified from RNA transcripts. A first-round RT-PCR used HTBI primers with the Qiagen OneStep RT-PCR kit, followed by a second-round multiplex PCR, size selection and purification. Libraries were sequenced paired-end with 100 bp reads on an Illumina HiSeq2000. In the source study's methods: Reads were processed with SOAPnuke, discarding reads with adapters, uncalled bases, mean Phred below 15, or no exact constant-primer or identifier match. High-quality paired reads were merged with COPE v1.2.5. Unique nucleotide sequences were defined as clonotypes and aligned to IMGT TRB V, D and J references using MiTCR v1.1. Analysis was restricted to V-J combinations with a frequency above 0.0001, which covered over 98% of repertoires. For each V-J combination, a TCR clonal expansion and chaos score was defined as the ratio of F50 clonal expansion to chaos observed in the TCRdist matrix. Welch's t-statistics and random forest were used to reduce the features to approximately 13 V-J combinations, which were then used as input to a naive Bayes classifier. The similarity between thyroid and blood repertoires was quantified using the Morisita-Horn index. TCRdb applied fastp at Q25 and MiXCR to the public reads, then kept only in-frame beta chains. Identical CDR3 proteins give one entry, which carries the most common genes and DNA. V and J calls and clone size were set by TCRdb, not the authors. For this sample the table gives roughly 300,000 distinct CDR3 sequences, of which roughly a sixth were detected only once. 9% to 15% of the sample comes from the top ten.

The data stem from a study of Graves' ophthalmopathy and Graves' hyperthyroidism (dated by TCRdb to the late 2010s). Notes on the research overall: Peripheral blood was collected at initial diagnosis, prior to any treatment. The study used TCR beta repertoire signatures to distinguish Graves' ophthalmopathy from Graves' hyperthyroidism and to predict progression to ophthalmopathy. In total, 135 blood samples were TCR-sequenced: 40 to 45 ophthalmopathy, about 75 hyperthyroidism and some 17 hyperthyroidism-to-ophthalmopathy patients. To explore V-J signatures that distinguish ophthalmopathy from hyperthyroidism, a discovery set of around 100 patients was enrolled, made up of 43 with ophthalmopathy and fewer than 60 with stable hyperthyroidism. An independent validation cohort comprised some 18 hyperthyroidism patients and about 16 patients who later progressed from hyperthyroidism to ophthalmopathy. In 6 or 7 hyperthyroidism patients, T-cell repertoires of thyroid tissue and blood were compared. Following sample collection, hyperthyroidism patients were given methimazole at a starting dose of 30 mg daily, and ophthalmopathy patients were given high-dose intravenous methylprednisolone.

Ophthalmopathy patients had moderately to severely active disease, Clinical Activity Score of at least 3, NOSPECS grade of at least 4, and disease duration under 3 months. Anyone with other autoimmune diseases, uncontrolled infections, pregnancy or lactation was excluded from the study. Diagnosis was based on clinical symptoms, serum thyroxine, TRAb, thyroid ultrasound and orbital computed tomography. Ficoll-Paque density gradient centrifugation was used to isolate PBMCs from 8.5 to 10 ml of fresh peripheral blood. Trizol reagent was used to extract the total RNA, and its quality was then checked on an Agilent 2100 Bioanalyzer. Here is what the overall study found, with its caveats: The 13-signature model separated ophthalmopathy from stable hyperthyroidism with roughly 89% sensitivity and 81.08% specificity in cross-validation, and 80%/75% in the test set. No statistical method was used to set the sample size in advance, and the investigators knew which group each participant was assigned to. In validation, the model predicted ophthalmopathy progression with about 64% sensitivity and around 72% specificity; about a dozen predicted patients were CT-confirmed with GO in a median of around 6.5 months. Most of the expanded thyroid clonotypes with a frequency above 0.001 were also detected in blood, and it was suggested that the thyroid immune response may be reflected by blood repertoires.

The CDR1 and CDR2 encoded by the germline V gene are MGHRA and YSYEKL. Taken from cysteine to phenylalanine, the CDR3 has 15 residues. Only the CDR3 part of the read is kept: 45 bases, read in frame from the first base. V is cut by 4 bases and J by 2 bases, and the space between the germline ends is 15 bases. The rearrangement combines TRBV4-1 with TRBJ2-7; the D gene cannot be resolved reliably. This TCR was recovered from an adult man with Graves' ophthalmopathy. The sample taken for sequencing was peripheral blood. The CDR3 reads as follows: CASSPLSRKAYEQYF. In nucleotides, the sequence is TGCGCCAGCAGCCCGCTATCACGGAAAGCCTACGAGCAGTACTTC.